This T cell receptor (beta chain) was identified during a study of T cell repertoires in cytomegalovirus infection. Study details: Peptides in the study included HLA-C-restricted and HLA-B-restricted CMV epitopes. Based on public TCR beta signatures, there were indications of CMV infection and of a matching HLA type. Overall study results and limits: Ex vivo, HLA-C-restricted CMV-specific TCR beta clonotypes prevailed over the rest of the response.

Comment on this clonotype: Its antigen is as yet unknown.

Per the germline V gene, CDR1 is SNHLY and CDR2 is FYNNEI. The CDR3 has 15 residues. The ends were cut back, 1 base at V and 2 bases at J, with 11 bases in the middle. TCRdb analysed the reads with MiXCR anew, one entry per CDR3 protein. Of 750,000 to 950,000 distinct CDR3 sequences in the sample, under 35% were seen once. The specimen was cultured CD8+ T cells from PBMCs, collected from culture after CMV antigen stimulation. The rearrangement uses TRBV2 and TRBJ1-2, with D possibly being TRBD1 (6 bases). This TCR was recovered from a human donor in good health (CMV status not recorded). Some clones in this sample may be carry-over from other donors' samples. The CDR3 DNA is TGTGCCAGCAGTGAAGGGACAGATATAAACTATGGCTACACCTTC. This translates into CASSEGTDINYGYTF.